This T cell receptor (beta chain) was recovered during a study of regulatory T cells in long-lasting Graves disease. With iRepertoire HTBI primers and Arm-PCR of CDR3 regions, TCR beta libraries were built. TCRdb reprocessed the multiplex PCR reads with MiXCR, giving one entry per CDR3 protein. The sample shows around 450,000 distinct CDR3 sequences, about a fifth of them seen only once. CDR1 and CDR2 from the germline V gene are SGDLS and YYNGEE. V shed 4 bases and J 2 bases; nucleotides not matched to a gene: 5. There are 15 residues in the CDR3. Notes on the study in general: There were preferences for TRBV28, TRBJ1-2 and TRBJ2-5 in persistent disease.

Time point in this sample: persistent/refractory GD, antithyroid drugs over 5 years with positive TRAb. PBMC-derived RNA was used for the TCR library. Tubes containing EDTA received 8 to 9.5 milliliters of drawn peripheral blood. This clonotype was detected a few times. The antigen is not known. This TCR was sampled from a female donor with Graves disease. The starting material was peripheral blood mononuclear cells (PBMCs), obtained when the disease was refractory, from a patient treated with antithyroid drugs. The chain employs TRBV9 and TRBJ2-5; 10 nucleotides align to TRBD2. This chain's CDR3 is CASSWSGRVQETQYF. For the CDR3, the DNA is TGTGCCAGCAGCTGGAGCGGGAGGGTACAAGAGACCCAGTACTTC.